Given below is one T cell receptor beta chain in context. Its specificity is not known. This specimen comes from a study of OX40 agonist ivuxolimab in advanced cancers. Whole-study context: The drug used for patients, ivuxolimab, was an agonistic anti-OX40 (CD134) antibody. Partial responses occurred in Three dose-escalation patients, one with hepatocellular carcinoma and two with cutaneous melanoma. Study results and caveats: The CD4+ and CD8+ T cells in the blood had expanded clonally by week 6 at 0.1 to 3.0 mg/kg.

The germline V gene encodes CDR1 SNHLY and CDR2 FYNNEI. V lost 1 base and J lost 2; bases outside the gene matches: 4. The CDR3 extends over 16 amino acids. TCRdb's copy holds only in-frame clones and misses some; the assay was immunoSEQ multiplex PCR. The sample holds about 35,000 clones, about 81% seen once. The V gene is TRBV2, the J gene TRBJ2-3; TRBD2 matches 9 bases. This receptor was taken from an adult with an advanced solid tumor such as melanoma, head and neck, liver or kidney cancer. Sequences were derived from CD4+ or CD8+ T cells sorted from blood, sampled in a trial of the OX40 agonist ivuxolimab. The CDR3: CASSEVTSGPTDTQYF. As DNA, the CDR3 is TGTGCCAGCAGTGAAGTGACTAGCGGCCCCACAGATACGCAGTATTTT.